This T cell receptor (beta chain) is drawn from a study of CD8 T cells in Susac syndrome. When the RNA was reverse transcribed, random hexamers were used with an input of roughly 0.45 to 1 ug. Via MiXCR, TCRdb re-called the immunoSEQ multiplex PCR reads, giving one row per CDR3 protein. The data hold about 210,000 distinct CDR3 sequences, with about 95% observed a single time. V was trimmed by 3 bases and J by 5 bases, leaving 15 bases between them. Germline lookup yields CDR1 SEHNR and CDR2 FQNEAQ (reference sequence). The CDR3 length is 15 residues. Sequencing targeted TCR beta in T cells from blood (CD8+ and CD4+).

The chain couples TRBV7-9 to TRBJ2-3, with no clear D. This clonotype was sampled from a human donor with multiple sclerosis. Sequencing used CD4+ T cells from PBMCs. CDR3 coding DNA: TGTGCCAGCAGCTTGGGAAGCCCGGCGAAAGATACGCAGTATTTT. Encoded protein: CASSLGSPAKDTQYF.